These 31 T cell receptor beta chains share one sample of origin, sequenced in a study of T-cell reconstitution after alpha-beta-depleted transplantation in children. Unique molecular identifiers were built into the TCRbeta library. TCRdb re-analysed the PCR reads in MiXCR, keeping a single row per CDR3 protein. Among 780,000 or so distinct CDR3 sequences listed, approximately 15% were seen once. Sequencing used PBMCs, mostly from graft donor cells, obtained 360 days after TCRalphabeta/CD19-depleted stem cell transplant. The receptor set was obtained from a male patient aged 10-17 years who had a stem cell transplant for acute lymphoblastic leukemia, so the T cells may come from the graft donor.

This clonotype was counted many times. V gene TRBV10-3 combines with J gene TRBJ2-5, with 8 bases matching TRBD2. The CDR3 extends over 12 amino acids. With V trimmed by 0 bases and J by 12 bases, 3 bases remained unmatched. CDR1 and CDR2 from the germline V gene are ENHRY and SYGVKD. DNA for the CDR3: TGTGCCATCAGTGAGTCTAGCGGGAAGGAGTACTTC. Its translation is CAISESSGKEYF.

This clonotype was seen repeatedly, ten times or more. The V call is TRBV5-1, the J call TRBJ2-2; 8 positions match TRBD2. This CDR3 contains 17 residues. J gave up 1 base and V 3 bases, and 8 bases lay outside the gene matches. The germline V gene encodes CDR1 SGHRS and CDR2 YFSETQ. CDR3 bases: TGCGCCAGCAGCTCACCCTCCGGGACTAGGAACACCGGGGAGCTGTTTTTT. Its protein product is CASSSPSGTRNTGELFF.

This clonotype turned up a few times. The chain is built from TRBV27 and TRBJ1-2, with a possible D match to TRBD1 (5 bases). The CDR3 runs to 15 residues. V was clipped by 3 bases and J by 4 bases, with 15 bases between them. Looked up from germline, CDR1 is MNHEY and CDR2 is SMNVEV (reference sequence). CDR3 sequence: CASSFLLGDIYGYTF. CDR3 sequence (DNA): TGTGCCAGCAGTTTCCTTTTGGGGGATATCTATGGCTACACCTTC.

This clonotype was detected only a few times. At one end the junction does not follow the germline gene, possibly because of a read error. In DNA, the CDR3 is TGTGCCAGCAGCCCTATAGCGAGACAGAGGGGGGATTTT. This encodes CASSPIARQRGDF. The V gene is TRBV13, the J gene TRBJ2-3; possibly TRBD1 or TRBD2 for D (6 bases each). The CDR3 has 13 amino acids. Germline V gene data show CDR1 as PRHDT and CDR2 as FYEKMQ (reference sequence). Together with reference TRBV13 and TRBJ2-3, the CDR3 gives the full variable domain: AAGVIQSPRHLIKEKRETATLKCYPIPRHDTVYWYQQGPGQDPQFLISFYEKMQSDKGSIPDRFSAQQFSDYHSELNMSSLELGDSALYFCASSPIARQRGDFGPGTRLTVL.

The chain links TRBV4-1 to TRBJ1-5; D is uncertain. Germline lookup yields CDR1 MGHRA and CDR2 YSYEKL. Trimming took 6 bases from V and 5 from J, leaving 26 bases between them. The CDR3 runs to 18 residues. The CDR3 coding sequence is TGCGCCAGCAGTCCGCATCGAGTGGGGAAGTGGACGGATCAGCCCCAGCATTTT. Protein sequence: CASSPHRVGKWTDQPQHF.

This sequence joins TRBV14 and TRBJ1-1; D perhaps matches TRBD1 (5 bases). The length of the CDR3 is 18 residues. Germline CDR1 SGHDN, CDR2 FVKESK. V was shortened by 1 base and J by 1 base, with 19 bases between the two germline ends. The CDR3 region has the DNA TGTGCCAGCAGCCAAGTCTCCGGAAGCTGGGGCACGAACACTGAAGCTTTCTTT. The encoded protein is CASSQVSGSWGTNTEAFF. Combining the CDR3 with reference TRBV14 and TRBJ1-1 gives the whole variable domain EAGVTQFPSHSVIEKGQTVTLRCDPISGHDNLYWYRRVMGKEIKFLLHFVKESKQDESGMPNNRFLAERTGGTYSTLKVQPAELEDSGVYFCASSQVSGSWGTNTEAFFGQGTRLTVV.

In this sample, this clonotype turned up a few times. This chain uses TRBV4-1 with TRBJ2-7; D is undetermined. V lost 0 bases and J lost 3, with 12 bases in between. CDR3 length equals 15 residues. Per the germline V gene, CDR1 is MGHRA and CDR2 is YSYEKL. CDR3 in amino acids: CASSQEPSLGYEQYF. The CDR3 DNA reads TGCGCCAGCAGCCAAGAACCGAGTCTAGGCTACGAGCAGTACTTC.

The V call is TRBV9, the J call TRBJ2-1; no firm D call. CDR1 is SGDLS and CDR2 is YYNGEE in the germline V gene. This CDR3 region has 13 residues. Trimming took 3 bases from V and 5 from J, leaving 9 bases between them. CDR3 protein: CASSEVSNNEQFF. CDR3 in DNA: TGTGCCAGCAGCGAGGTTAGCAACAATGAGCAGTTCTTC.

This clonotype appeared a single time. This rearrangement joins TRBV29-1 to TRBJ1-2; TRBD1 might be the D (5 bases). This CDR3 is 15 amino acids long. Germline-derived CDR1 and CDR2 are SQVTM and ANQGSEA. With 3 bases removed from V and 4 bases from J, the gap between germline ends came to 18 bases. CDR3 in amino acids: CSVERLIRDAYGYTF. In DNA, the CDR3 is TGCAGCGTTGAGAGGCTGATCAGGGACGCCTATGGCTACACCTTC. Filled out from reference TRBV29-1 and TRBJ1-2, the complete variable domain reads SAVISQKPSRDICQRGTSLTIQCQVDSQVTMMFWYRQQPGQSLTLIATANQGSEATYESGFVIDKFPISRPNLTFSTLTVSNMSPEDSSIYLCSVERLIRDAYGYTFGSGTRLTVV.

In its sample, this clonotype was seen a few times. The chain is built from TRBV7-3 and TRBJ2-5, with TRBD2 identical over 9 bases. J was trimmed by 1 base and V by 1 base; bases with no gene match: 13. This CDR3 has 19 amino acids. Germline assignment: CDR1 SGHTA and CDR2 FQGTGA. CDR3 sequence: CASSLRPLTSGLTQETQYF. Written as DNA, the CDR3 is TGTGCCAGCAGCTTAAGGCCATTGACTAGCGGATTAACCCAAGAGACCCAGTACTTC.

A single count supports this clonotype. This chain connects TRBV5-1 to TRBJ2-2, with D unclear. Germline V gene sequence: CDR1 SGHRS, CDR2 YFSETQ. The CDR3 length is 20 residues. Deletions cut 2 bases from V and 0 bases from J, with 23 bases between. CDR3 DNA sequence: TGCGCCAGCAGCTTACCCCCTTTTAGGTTTCCCCTGACGAACACCGGGGAGCTGTTTTTT. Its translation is CASSLPPFRFPLTNTGELFF.

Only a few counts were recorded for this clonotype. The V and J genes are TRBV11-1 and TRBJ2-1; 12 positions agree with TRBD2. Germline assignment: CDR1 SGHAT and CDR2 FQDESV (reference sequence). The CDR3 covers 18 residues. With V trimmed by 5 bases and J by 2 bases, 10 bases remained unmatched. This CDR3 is CASSQGALAGGAYNEQFF. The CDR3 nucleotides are TGTGCCAGCAGCCAAGGGGCCCTAGCGGGAGGGGCCTACAATGAGCAGTTCTTC.

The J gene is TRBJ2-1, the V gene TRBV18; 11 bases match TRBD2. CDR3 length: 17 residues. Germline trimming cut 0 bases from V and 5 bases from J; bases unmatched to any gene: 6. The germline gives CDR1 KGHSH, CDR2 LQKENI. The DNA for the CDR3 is TGTGCCAGCTCACCACCTTTGGGACTAGCGGTAGACAATGAGCAGTTCTTC. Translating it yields CASSPPLGLAVDNEQFF.

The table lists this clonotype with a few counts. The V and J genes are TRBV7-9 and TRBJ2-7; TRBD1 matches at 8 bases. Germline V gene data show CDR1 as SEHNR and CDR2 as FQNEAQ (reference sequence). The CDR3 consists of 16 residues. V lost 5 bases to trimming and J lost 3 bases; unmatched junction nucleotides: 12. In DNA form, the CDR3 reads TGTGCCAGCAGCCCTTCAAACGGACAGGGCTACTACGAGCAGTACTTC. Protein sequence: CASSPSNGQGYYEQYF.

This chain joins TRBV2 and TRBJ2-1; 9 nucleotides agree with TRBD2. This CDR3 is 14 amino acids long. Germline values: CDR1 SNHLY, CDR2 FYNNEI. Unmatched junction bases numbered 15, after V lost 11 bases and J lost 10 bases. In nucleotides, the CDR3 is TGTGCCGATGGTATAGTAGCGGGAGTCGGGGAGCAGTTCTTC. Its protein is CADGIVAGVGEQFF. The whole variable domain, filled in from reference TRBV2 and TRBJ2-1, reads EPEVTQTPSHQVTQMGQEVILRCVPISNHLYFYWYRQILGQKVEFLVSFYNNEISEKSEIFDDQFSVERPDGSNFTLKIRSTKLEDSAMYFCADGIVAGVGEQFFGPGTRLTVL.

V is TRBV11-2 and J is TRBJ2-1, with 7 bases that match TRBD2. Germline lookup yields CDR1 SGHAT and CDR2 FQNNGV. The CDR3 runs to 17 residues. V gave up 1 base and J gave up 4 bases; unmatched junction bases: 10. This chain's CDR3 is CASSLVGRLPLYNEQFF. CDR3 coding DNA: TGTGCCAGCAGCTTAGTCGGGAGGCTCCCCCTTTACAATGAGCAGTTCTTC.

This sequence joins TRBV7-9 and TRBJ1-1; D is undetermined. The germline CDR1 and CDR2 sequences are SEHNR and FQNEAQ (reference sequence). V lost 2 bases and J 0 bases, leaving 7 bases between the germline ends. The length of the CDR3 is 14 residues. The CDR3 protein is CASSLWQLNTEAFF. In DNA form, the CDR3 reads TGTGCCAGCAGCTTATGGCAACTGAACACTGAAGCTTTCTTT.

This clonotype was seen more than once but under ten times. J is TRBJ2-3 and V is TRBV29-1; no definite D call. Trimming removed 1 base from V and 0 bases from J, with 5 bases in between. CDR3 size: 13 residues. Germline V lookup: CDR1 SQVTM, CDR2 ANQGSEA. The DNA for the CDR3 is TGCAGCGTTGAAGCTGCTAGCACAGATACGCAGTATTTT. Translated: CSVEAASTDTQYF.

For the CDR3, the DNA is TGTGCCAGCAGTAGAGGACTAGCGGGAGGTGCAGATACGCAGTATTTT. Encoded protein: CASSRGLAGGADTQYF. The rearrangement joins TRBV12-3 or TRBV12-4 to TRBJ2-3; the match to TRBD2 covers 14 bases. V was clipped by 5 bases and J by 4 bases; unmatched bases: 5. The length of the CDR3 is 16 residues.

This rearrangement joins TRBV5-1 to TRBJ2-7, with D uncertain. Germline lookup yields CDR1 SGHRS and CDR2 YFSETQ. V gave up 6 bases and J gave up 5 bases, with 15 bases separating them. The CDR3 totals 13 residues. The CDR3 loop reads CASMQVPPNEQYF. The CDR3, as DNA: TGCGCCAGCATGCAGGTCCCTCCTAACGAGCAGTACTTC.

CDR3 sequence reads: CSARSGLGTSGSYEQYF. DNA for the CDR3: TGCAGTGCTAGATCAGGTCTTGGGACTAGCGGTTCCTACGAGCAGTACTTC. This rearrangement joins TRBV20-1 to TRBJ2-7; TRBD2 matches 11 bases. V lost 2 bases, J lost 1 base, and 10 bases stayed unmatched. Germline V gene data show CDR1 as DFQATT and CDR2 as SNEGSKA (reference sequence). This CDR3 is 17 amino acids long.

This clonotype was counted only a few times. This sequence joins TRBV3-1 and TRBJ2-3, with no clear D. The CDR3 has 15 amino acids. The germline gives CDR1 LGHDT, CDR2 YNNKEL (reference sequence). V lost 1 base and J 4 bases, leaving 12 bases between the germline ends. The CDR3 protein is CASSQVLTPADTQYF. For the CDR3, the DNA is TGTGCCAGCAGCCAAGTCCTGACCCCAGCAGATACGCAGTATTTT.

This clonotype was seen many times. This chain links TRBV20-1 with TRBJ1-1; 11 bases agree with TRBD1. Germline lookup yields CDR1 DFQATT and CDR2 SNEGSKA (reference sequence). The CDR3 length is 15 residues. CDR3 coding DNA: TGCAGGGGTAACCGGGACAGGGGGTGGAACACTGAAGCTTTCTTT. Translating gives CRGNRDRGWNTEAFF.

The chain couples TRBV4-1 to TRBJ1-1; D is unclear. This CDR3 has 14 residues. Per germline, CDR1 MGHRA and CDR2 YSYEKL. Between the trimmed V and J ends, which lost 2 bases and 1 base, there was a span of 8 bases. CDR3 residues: CASSQLPQNTEAFF. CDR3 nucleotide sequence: TGCGCCAGCAGCCAATTGCCGCAGAACACTGAAGCTTTCTTT.

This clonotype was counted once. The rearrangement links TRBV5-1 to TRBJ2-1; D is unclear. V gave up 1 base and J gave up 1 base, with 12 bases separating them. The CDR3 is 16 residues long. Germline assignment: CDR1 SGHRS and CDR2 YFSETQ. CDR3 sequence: CASSLIHGVSYNEQFF. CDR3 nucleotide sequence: TGCGCCAGCAGCTTGATTCATGGGGTTTCCTACAATGAGCAGTTCTTC.

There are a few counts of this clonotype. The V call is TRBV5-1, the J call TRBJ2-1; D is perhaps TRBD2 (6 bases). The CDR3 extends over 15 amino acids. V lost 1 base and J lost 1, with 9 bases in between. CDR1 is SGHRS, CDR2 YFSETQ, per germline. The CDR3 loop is CASSLRDFSYNEQFF. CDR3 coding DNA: TGCGCCAGCAGCTTGCGGGACTTTTCCTACAATGAGCAGTTCTTC.

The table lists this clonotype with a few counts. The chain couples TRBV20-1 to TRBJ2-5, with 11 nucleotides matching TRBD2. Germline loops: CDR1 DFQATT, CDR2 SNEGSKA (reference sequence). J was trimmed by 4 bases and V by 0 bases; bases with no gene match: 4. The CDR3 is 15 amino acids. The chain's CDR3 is CSARDSGRAGETQYF. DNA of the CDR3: TGCAGTGCTAGAGATAGCGGGAGGGCCGGAGAGACCCAGTACTTC.

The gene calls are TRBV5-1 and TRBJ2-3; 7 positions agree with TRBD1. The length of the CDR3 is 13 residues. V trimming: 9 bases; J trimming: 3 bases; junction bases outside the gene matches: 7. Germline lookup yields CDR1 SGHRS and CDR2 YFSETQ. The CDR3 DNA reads TGCGCCACGCCCCGACAGGGTACAGATACGCAGTATTTT. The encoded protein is CATPRQGTDTQYF.

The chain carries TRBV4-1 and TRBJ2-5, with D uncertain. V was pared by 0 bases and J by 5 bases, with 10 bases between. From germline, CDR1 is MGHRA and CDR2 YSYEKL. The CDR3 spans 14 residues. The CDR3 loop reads CASSQDHTEETQYF. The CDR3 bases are TGCGCCAGCAGCCAAGATCACACCGAGGAGACCCAGTACTTC.

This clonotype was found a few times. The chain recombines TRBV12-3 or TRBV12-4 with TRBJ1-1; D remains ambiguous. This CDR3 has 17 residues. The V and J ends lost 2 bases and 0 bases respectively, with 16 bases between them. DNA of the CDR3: TGTGCCAGCAGTTTACCAGGACTCCTCGCACTGAACACTGAAGCTTTCTTT. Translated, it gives CASSLPGLLALNTEAFF.

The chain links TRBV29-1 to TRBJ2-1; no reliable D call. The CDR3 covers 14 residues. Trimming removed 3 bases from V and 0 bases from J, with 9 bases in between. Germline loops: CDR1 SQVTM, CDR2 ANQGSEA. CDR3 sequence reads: CSVDSPSSYNEQFF. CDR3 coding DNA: TGCAGCGTTGATTCCCCGAGCTCCTACAATGAGCAGTTCTTC.